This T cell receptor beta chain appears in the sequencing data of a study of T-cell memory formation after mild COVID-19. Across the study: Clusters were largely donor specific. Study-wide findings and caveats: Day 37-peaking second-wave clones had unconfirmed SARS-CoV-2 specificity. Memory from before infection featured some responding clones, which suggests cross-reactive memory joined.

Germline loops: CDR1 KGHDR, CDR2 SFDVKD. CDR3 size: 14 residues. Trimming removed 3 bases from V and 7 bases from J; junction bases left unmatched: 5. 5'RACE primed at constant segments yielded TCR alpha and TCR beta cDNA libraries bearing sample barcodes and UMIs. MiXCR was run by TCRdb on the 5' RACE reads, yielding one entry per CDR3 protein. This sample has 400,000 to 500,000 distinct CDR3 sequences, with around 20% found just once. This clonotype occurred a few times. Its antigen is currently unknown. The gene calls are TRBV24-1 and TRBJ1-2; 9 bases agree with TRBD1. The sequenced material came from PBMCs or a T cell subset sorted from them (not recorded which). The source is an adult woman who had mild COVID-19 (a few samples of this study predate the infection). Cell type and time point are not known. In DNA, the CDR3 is TGTGCCACCAGTGATCCCGGGACAGGGTTTGGCTACACCTTC. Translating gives CATSDPGTGFGYTF.